The subject of this entry is one TCR beta chain. The assay was immunoSEQ multiplex PCR, and TCRdb's table has in-frame clones only and misses some. Among about 67,000 clones listed, about 92% were seen once. These data belong to a study of T cells after somatic rescue of genetic block. What was sequenced was peripheral blood mononuclear cells (PBMCs). This receptor was taken from a man aged 40-55 years.

CDR3 coding DNA: TGTGCCAGCAGTAGGACCATTGGACCGGGTGACGAGCAGTACTTC. Protein sequence: CASSRTIGPGDEQYF. This chain joins TRBV25-1 and TRBJ2-7; D remains ambiguous. The germline V gene has CDR1 MGHDK and CDR2 SYGVNS. The CDR3 is made up of 15 amino acids. The V and J ends lost 5 bases and 5 bases respectively, with 19 bases between them.